This T cell receptor (beta chain) was identified during a study of metastatic and nonmetastatic thyroid tumors. Study background: Comparative analysis of repertoires was undertaken across blood and tumor or nodule tissue obtained from malignant and benign thyroid patients. Study-wide points: For both blood and tumor, malignant thyroid tumors reportedly showed significantly higher TCR beta diversity than benign nodules did.

V was cut by 6 bases and J by 0 bases, with 16 bases left in between. Germline V gene sequence: CDR1 LNHNV, CDR2 YYDKDF (reference sequence). CDR3 length: 16 residues. TCRdb reprocessed the PCR reads via MiXCR. The table shows some 40,000 clones, with over 15% occurring only once. A note on this clone: Its antigen is undetermined. A read error may explain this, as a much larger clone is one base away. Other nucleotide sequences in the sample specify the same CDR3.

Patients had received no treatment of any kind before thyroid surgery. The sample was tumor tissue. V and J are TRBV15 and TRBJ2-3, with a possible D match to TRBD2 (7 bases). This sequence was found in a female donor with papillary thyroid cancer or a benign thyroid nodule (not recorded which). Some clones in this sample may be carry-over from other donors' samples. CDR3 DNA sequence: TGTGCCACCAGTAGGGGTGCGGGGGCTAGCACAGATACGCAGTATTTT. Its translation: CATSRGAGASTDTQYF.